This entry describes one T cell receptor (beta chain). V shed 7 bases, J shed 6 bases, and the junction held 12 bases outside the gene matches. This CDR3 has 16 amino acids. Germline lookup yields CDR1 LGHNT and CDR2 FRNRAP. The data belong to a study of blood T cell repertoires in COVID-19. Clinical history as reported by participants underpinned cohort assignment. In the authors' workflow: Estimated nucleated cell counts came from reference gene primer amplification. TCRdb's copy holds only in-frame clones and misses some; the assay was immunoSEQ multiplex PCR. Clone size and V and J calls were adopted from that table, with D and trimming inferred from the DNA. The table has 150,000 to 200,000 clones, nearly 90% seen once.

Sequenced: PBMCs or T cells enriched from blood (not recorded which). The source is a woman in her thirties or forties with acute COVID-19. The rearrangement uses TRBV12-5 and TRBJ1-4, with 9 bases that match TRBD1. This CDR3 reads CASALEAGTGYEKLFF. The CDR3 nucleotides are TGTGCTAGTGCCCTGGAGGCCGGGACAGGGTATGAAAAACTGTTTTTT.